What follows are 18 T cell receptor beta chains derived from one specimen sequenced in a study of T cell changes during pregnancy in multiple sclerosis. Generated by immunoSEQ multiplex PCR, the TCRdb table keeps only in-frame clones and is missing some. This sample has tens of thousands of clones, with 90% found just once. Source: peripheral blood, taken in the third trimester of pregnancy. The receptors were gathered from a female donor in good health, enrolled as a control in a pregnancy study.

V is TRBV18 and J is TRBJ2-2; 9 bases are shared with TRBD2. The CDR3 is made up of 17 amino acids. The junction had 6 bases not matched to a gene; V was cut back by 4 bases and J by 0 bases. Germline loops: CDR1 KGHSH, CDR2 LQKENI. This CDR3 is CASSRSGGQANTGELFF. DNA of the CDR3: TGTGCCAGCTCACGTAGCGGGGGCCAAGCGAACACCGGGGAGCTGTTTTTT.

CDR3 nucleotides: TGTGCCAGCTCACCACCGTTCGGACCAAAGACTAGCGGGGACACCGGGGAGCTGTTTTTT. Residues: CASSPPFGPKTSGDTGELFF. This chain links TRBV18 with TRBJ2-2; 11 bases align to TRBD2. Unmatched junction bases numbered 12, after V lost 0 bases and J lost 3 bases. Per germline, CDR1 KGHSH and CDR2 LQKENI. This CDR3 has 20 amino acids.

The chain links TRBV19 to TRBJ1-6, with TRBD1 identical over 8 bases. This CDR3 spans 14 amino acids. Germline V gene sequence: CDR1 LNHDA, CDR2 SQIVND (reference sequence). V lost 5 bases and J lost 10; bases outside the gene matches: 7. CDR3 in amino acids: CASSPGQGGSPLHF. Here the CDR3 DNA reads TGTGCCAGTAGTCCCGGACAGGGCGGCTCACCCCTCCACTTT. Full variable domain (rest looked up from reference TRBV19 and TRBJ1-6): DGGITQSPKYLFRKEGQNVTLSCEQNLNHDAMYWYRQDPGQGLRLIYYSQIVNDFQKGDIAEGYSVSREKKESFPLTVTSAQKNPTAFYLCASSPGQGGSPLHFGNGTRLTVT.

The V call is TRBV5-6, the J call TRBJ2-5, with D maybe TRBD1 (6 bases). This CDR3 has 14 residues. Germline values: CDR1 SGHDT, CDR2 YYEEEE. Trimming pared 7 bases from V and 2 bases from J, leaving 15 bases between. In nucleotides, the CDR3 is TGTGCCAGCTACAACGAGGACAGACAAGAGACCCAGTACTTC. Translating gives CASYNEDRQETQYF.

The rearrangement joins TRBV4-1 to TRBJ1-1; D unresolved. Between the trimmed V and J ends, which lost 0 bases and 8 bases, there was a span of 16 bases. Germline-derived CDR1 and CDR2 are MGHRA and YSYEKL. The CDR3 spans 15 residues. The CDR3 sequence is CASSQERTTGEEAFF. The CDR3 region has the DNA TGCGCCAGCAGCCAAGAACGCACGACCGGGGAAGAAGCTTTCTTT.

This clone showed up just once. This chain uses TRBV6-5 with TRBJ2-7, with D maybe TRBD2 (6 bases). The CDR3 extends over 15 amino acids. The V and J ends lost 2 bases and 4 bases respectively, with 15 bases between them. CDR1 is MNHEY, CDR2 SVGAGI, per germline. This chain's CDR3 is CASSYGGGNGYEQYF. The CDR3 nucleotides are TGTGCCAGCAGTTACGGTGGGGGGAATGGATACGAGCAGTACTTC.

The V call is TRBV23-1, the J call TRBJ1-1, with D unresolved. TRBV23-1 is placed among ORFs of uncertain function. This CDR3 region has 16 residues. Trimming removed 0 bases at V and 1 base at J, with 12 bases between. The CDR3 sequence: CASSQSKAVTNTEAFF. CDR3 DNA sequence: TGCGCCAGCAGTCAATCTAAGGCGGTAACGAACACTGAAGCTTTCTTT.

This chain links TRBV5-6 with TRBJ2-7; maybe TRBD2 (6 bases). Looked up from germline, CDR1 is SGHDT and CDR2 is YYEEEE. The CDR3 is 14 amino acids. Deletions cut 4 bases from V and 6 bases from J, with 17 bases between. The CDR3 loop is CASSPWRGYSEQYF. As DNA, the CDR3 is TGTGCCAGCAGCCCCTGGCGGGGCTACTCCGAGCAGTACTTC.

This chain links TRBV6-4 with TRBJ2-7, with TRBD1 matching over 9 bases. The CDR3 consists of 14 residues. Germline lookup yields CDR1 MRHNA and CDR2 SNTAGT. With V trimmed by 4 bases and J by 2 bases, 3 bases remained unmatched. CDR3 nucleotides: TGTGCCAGCAGTGTCCGGGACAGGGCCTACGAGCAGTACTTC. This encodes CASSVRDRAYEQYF.

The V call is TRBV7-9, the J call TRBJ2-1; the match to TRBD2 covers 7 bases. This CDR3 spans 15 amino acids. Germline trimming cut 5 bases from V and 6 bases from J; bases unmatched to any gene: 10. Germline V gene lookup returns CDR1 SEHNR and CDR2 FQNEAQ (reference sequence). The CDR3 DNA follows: TGTGCCAGCAGCCCGGGGGAGGGCCGCTTCAATGAGCAGTTCTTC. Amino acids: CASSPGEGRFNEQFF.

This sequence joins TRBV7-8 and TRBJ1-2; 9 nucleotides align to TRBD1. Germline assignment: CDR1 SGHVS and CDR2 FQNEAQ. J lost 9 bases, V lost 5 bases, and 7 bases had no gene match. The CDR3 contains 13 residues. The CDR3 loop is CASSPGQGGSYTF. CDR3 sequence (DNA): TGTGCCAGCAGCCCGGGACAGGGTGGGAGCTACACCTTC.

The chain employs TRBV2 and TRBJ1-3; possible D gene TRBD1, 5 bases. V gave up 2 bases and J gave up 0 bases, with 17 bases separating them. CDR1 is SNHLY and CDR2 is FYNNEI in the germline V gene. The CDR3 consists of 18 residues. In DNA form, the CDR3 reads TGTGCCAGCAGTGAAAGGGTGGGGCGGATGAGCTCTGGAAACACCATATATTTT. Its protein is CASSERVGRMSSGNTIYF.

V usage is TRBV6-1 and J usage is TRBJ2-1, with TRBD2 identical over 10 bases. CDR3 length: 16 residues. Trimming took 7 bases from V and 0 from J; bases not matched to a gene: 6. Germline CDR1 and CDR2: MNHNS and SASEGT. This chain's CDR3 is CASTGAGGSSYNEQFF. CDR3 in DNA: TGTGCCAGCACTGGAGCGGGGGGGAGCTCCTACAATGAGCAGTTCTTC.

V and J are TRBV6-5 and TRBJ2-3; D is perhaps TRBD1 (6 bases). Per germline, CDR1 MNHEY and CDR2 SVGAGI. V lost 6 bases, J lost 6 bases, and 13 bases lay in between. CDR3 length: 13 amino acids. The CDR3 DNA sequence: TGTGCCAGCAGCTCACAGGGCTCGGATACGCAGTATTTT. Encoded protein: CASSSQGSDTQYF.

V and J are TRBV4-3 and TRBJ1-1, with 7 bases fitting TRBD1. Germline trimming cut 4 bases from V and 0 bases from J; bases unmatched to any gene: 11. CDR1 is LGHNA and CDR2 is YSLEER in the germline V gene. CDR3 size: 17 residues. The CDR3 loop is CASSPGTARTLNTEAFF. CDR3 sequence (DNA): TGCGCCAGCAGCCCGGGGACAGCCCGCACCCTGAACACTGAAGCTTTCTTT.

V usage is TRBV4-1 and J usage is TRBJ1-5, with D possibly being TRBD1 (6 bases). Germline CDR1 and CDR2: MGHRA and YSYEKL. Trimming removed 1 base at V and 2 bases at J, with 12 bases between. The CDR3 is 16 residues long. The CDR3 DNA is TGCGCCAGCAGCCAAGCAGGCGGGGGCGGCAATCAGCCCCAGCATTTT. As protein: CASSQAGGGGNQPQHF.

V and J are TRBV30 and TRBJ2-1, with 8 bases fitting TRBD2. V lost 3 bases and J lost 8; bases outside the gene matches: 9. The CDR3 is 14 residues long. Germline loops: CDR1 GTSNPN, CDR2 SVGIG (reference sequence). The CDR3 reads CAWSLAGPIDEQFF. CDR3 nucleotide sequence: TGTGCCTGGAGCCTAGCGGGCCCTATAGATGAGCAGTTCTTC.

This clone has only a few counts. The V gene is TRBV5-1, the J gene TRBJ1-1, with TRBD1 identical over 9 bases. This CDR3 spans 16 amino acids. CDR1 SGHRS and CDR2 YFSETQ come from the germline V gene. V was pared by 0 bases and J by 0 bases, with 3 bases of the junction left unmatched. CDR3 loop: CASSLATGGLNTEAFF. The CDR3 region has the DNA TGCGCCAGCAGCTTGGCGACAGGGGGATTGAACACTGAAGCTTTCTTT.